The 27 T cell receptor beta chains reported below all come from one sample, sequenced in a study of T cells in Graves' hyperthyroidism and ophthalmopathy. RNA transcripts yielded amplified TCR beta CDR3 regions. When the TCR CDR3 underwent first-round RT-PCR, the HTBI primer set was used. TCRdb re-derived calls from the multiplex PCR reads in MiXCR, one entry per CDR3 protein. The table shows hundreds of thousands of distinct CDR3 sequences, with roughly 15% occurring only once. The sequenced sample was blood. Receptor source: a young man with Graves' ophthalmopathy.

This clonotype was counted only a few times. The gene calls are TRBV7-3 and TRBJ2-1, with a tentative D call TRBD2 (5 bases). This CDR3 is 14 amino acids long. CDR1 SGHTA and CDR2 FQGTGA come from the germline V gene. Deletions cut 5 bases from V and 5 bases from J, with 13 bases between. The CDR3 region is CASSQGLAHNEQFF. CDR3 coding DNA: TGTGCCAGCAGCCAAGGGCTAGCACACAATGAGCAGTTCTTC.

In regard to this clonotype: With a much larger clone just one base away, this may be a read error. The chain links TRBV5-1 to TRBJ2-3; TRBD1 matches at 8 bases. The V segment lost 6 bases and the J segment 5 bases; nucleotides outside the gene matches: 8. The CDR3 totals 14 residues. Germline CDR1 SGHRS, CDR2 YFSETQ. The CDR3 sequence: CASTPYRGIDTQYF. The CDR3 bases are TGCGCCAGCACTCCCTACAGGGGGATAGATACGCAGTATTTT.

The gene calls are TRBV5-6 and TRBJ2-5, with a weak D call TRBD2 (6 bases). Germline CDR1 SGHDT, CDR2 YYEEEE. V shed 0 bases and J shed 2 bases, with 17 bases lying between them. The CDR3 extends over 17 amino acids. CDR3 residues: CASSLAGVASKQETQYF. As DNA, the CDR3 is TGTGCCAGCAGCTTGGCGGGGGTAGCGAGCAAACAAGAGACCCAGTACTTC.

This clonotype was seen ten or more times. The V gene is TRBV5-1, the J gene TRBJ2-7; 8 bases fit TRBD1. V was clipped by 0 bases and J by 5 bases; unmatched bases: 10. This CDR3 comprises 16 residues. Germline values: CDR1 SGHRS, CDR2 YFSETQ. The CDR3 coding sequence is TGCGCCAGCAGCTTGGAGAGAGGGGCAGGGGGCGACGAGCAGTACTTC. Translation: CASSLERGAGGDEQYF.

This clonotype came up many times. The V and J genes are TRBV6-1 and TRBJ1-1; no clear D gene. Germline values: CDR1 MNHNS, CDR2 SASEGT. V was pared by 6 bases and J by 1 base, with 9 bases between. CDR3 length: 13 residues. CDR3 in amino acids: CASSRNRNTEAFF. The DNA for the CDR3 is TGTGCCAGCAGCCGGAACAGGAACACTGAAGCTTTCTTT.

This clonotype appeared many times. V is TRBV7-6 and J is TRBJ2-3; no firm D call. V was clipped by 5 bases and J by 0 bases, with 6 bases between them. Germline assignment: CDR1 SGHVS and CDR2 FNYEAQ. The CDR3 has 13 residues. The CDR3, as DNA: TGTGCCAGCAGCCCAATAAGCACAGATACGCAGTATTTT. It codes for CASSPISTDTQYF.

J is TRBJ2-5 and V is TRBV29-1, with D perhaps matching TRBD1 (5 bases). Germline V CDR1 and CDR2: SQVTM, ANQGSEA. There are 15 residues in the CDR3. With 6 bases removed from V and 5 bases from J, the gap between germline ends came to 22 bases. CDR3 DNA sequence: TGCAGCGTGTGCAGGGTACGAAGTGTGACGGAGACCCAGTACTTC. It codes for CSVCRVRSVTETQYF.

This clonotype was seen many times. The chain uses TRBV6-1 and TRBJ2-3, with TRBD2 identical over 14 bases. The CDR3 extends over 15 amino acids. V lost 5 bases to trimming and J lost 6 bases; unmatched junction nucleotides: 4. Germline-derived CDR1 and CDR2 are MNHNS and SASEGT. The DNA of the CDR3 is TGTGCCAGCAGTCGGGGGACTAGCGGGAGTGATACGCAGTATTTT. It specifies CASSRGTSGSDTQYF.

This clonotype was seen a few times. The CDR3 sequence is CASSGGEGGEKLFF. CDR3 DNA: TGTGCCAGCAGTGGGGGCGAAGGGGGAGAAAAACTGTTTTTT. This chain links TRBV27 with TRBJ1-4, with D possibly matching TRBD1 (6 bases). The V end lost 5 bases, the J end lost 8 bases, and 15 bases lay between the germline ends. Germline lookup yields CDR1 MNHEY and CDR2 SMNVEV (reference sequence). The CDR3 has 14 residues.

This clonotype was seen more than once but under ten times. The chain couples TRBV6-1 to TRBJ1-6, with D perhaps TRBD1 (5 bases). V lost 5 bases, J lost 3 bases, and 14 bases lay in between. The CDR3 runs to 16 residues. Germline assignment: CDR1 MNHNS and CDR2 SASEGT. The chain's CDR3 is CASSNIFRDYNSPLHF. The CDR3 coding sequence is TGTGCCAGCAGTAATATCTTCAGGGACTATAATTCACCCCTCCACTTT.

This sequence joins TRBV4-1 and TRBJ2-3, with 11 nucleotides matching TRBD2. Germline V CDR1 and CDR2: MGHRA, YSYEKL. Unmatched junction bases numbered 8, after V lost 3 bases and J lost 0 bases. This CDR3 comprises 18 residues. The CDR3 reads CASSHPPGLAASTDTQYF. Here the CDR3 DNA reads TGCGCCAGCAGCCACCCACCGGGACTAGCGGCTAGCACAGATACGCAGTATTTT.

J is TRBJ2-2 and V is TRBV10-2; possible D gene TRBD2, 6 bases. Trimming pared 5 bases from V and 0 bases from J, leaving 10 bases between. CDR1 is WSHSY and CDR2 is SAAADI in the germline V gene. CDR3 size: 15 residues. CDR3 loop: CASSTTSANTGELFF. Here the CDR3 DNA reads TGCGCCAGCAGTACGACTAGTGCGAACACCGGGGAGCTGTTTTTT.

The CDR3 spells CASSFSVGAVNTEAFF. The CDR3, as DNA: TGCGCCAGCAGCTTCAGTGTTGGGGCCGTCAACACTGAAGCTTTCTTT. The chain joins TRBV5-1 to TRBJ1-1; tentative D call: TRBD1 (5 bases). The V end was cut by 2 bases, the J end by 2 bases, with 16 bases between. Germline V gene data show CDR1 as SGHRS and CDR2 as YFSETQ. CDR3 size: 16 residues.

This rearrangement joins TRBV5-1 to TRBJ1-6; no reliable D call. CDR1 and CDR2 from the germline V gene are SGHRS and YFSETQ. The CDR3 loop spans 17 amino acids. Trimming shortened V by 2 bases and J by 0 bases, and 12 bases separated the two germline ends. The CDR3 DNA is TGCGCCAGCAGCTTTGGGAGCCTGAGCTCCTATAATTCACCCCTCCACTTT. Translating gives CASSFGSLSSYNSPLHF. The variable domain in full, completed from reference TRBV5-1 and TRBJ1-6, reads KAGVTQTPRYLIKTRGQQVTLSCSPISGHRSVSWYQQTPGQGLQFLFEYFSETQRNKGNFPGRFSGRQFSNSRSEMNVSTLELGDSALYLCASSFGSLSSYNSPLHFGNGTRLTVT.

This clonotype was picked up many times. The rearrangement links TRBV14 to TRBJ2-7; 7 bases are shared with TRBD1. Looked up from germline, CDR1 is SGHDN and CDR2 is FVKESK. Germline trimming cut 5 bases from V and 1 base from J; bases unmatched to any gene: 2. The CDR3 contains 13 residues. DNA for the CDR3: TGTGCCAGCAGCAACAGGGGTTCCTACGAGCAGTACTTC. It specifies CASSNRGSYEQYF.

The chain uses TRBV5-1 and TRBJ2-1, with 13 positions matching TRBD2. The ends lost 4 bases at V and 3 bases at J; junction bases unmatched: 10. This CDR3 contains 18 residues. Germline loops: CDR1 SGHRS, CDR2 YFSETQ. The CDR3: CASSPGLAGALYYNEQFF. The CDR3 DNA is TGCGCCAGCAGCCCAGGACTAGCGGGGGCGTTATACTACAATGAGCAGTTCTTC.

Ten or more counts support this clonotype. The chain employs TRBV10-3 and TRBJ2-1, with 9 bases aligning to TRBD2. The germline CDR1 and CDR2 sequences are ENHRY and SYGVKD. V lost 10 bases, J lost 4 bases, and 11 bases stayed unmatched. The CDR3 contains 15 residues. CDR3 bases: TGTGCCACCTCCCAGACTAGCGGCCCTTACAATGAGCAGTTCTTC. Its protein product is CATSQTSGPYNEQFF.

This clonotype was counted at least ten times. This rearrangement joins TRBV2 to TRBJ2-5, with D maybe TRBD2 (5 bases). This CDR3 is 16 amino acids long. Trimming stripped 2 bases from V and 2 bases from J, with 15 bases between. Germline V gives CDR1 SNHLY, CDR2 FYNNEI. This CDR3 reads CASSEPLAGPQETQYF. The CDR3 DNA sequence: TGTGCCAGCAGTGAACCGCTAGCTGGCCCACAAGAGACCCAGTACTTC.

This clonotype was found many times. This CDR3 reads CASTNGVNTDTQYF. As DNA, the CDR3 is TGTGCCAGCACAAACGGGGTTAACACAGATACGCAGTATTTT. This chain links TRBV5-6 with TRBJ2-3, with a tentative D call TRBD2 (5 bases). Germline-derived CDR1 and CDR2 are SGHDT and YYEEEE. CDR3 size: 14 residues. V was trimmed by 6 bases and J by 2 bases, leaving 13 bases between them.

This clonotype was counted many times. The chain couples TRBV4-1 to TRBJ2-7, with 10 bases aligning to TRBD2. The germline gives CDR1 MGHRA, CDR2 YSYEKL. CDR3 length equals 16 residues. After removal of 1 base from V and 2 bases from J, the junction contained 5 bases not matched to a gene. In DNA, the CDR3 is TGCGCCAGCAGCCAAGGGGCACTAGCGGGAACCTACGAGCAGTACTTC. It encodes CASSQGALAGTYEQYF.

Many counts were recorded for this clonotype. This chain links TRBV15 with TRBJ2-5; 8 nucleotides line up with TRBD2. The CDR3 runs to 15 residues. Germline V CDR1 and CDR2: LNHNV, YYDKDF (reference sequence). J was trimmed by 5 bases and V by 0 bases; bases with no gene match: 5. CDR3 protein: CATSRDASGRETQYF. The CDR3 nucleotides are TGTGCCACCAGCAGAGACGCTAGCGGGCGGGAGACCCAGTACTTC.

The sample holds many counts of this clonotype. The chain links TRBV12-3 or TRBV12-4 to TRBJ1-2; D call uncertain. The V end was cut by 3 bases, the J end by 2 bases, with 10 bases between. The CDR3 is 14 amino acids. The CDR3 coding sequence is TGTGCCAGCAGTTTGGGGAATCTAAACTATGGCTACACCTTC. Its protein product is CASSLGNLNYGYTF.

This clonotype was observed many times. The chain is built from TRBV11-2 and TRBJ2-4; 10 positions agree with TRBD2. The CDR3 covers 15 residues. The germline gives CDR1 SGHAT, CDR2 FQNNGV. Germline trimming cut 2 bases from V and 5 bases from J; bases unmatched to any gene: 3. The CDR3 reads CASSLSSGSENIQYF. DNA of the CDR3: TGTGCCAGCAGCTTATCTAGCGGGAGTGAAAACATTCAGTACTTC.

Ten or more counts support this clonotype. The chain couples TRBV5-1 to TRBJ1-2, with 7 bases fitting TRBD1. The ends lost 0 bases at V and 7 bases at J; junction bases unmatched: 3. The CDR3 is 13 amino acids. The germline gives CDR1 SGHRS, CDR2 YFSETQ. The DNA of the CDR3 is TGCGCCAGCAGCTTGGGACAGGGAGGTGGCTACACCTTC. It translates to CASSLGQGGGYTF.

A few counts support this clonotype. It may be a read error: a sequence one base away is much more abundant. The V call is TRBV12-3 or TRBV12-4, the J call TRBJ2-7; 9 bases are shared with TRBD2. The V segment lost 6 bases and the J segment 6 bases; nucleotides outside the gene matches: 6. This CDR3 contains 13 residues. Here the CDR3 DNA reads TGTGCCAGCAGGCCGGGACTAGCAGTCGAGCAGTACTTC. It is translated as CASRPGLAVEQYF.

This clonotype was counted at least ten times. V and J are TRBV6-1 and TRBJ1-2; weak D call: TRBD1 (5 bases). This CDR3 comprises 13 residues. The V end was cut by 6 bases, the J end by 4 bases, with 12 bases between. The germline V gene encodes CDR1 MNHNS and CDR2 SASEGT. The CDR3 protein is CASRVGTVYGYTF. DNA for the CDR3: TGTGCCAGCAGGGTAGGGACTGTCTATGGCTACACCTTC.

In its sample, this clonotype was seen many times. The chain links TRBV7-9 to TRBJ2-1; either TRBD1 or TRBD2 may fit D (6 bases each). The CDR3 is 15 amino acids. Trimming removed 1 base from V and 4 bases from J, with 11 bases in between. The germline gives CDR1 SEHNR, CDR2 FQNEAQ (reference sequence). In DNA, the CDR3 is TGTGCCAGCAGCTTAGTGAGGGGGGCTTACAATGAGCAGTTCTTC. This encodes CASSLVRGAYNEQFF. Using reference TRBV7-9 and TRBJ2-1 for the parts outside the CDR3, the full variable domain is DTGVSQNPRHKITKRGQNVTFRCDPISEHNRLYWYRQTLGQGPEFLTYFQNEAQLEKSRLLSDRFSAERPKGSFSTLEIQRTEQGDSAMYLCASSLVRGAYNEQFFGPGTRLTVL.